A single T cell receptor (beta chain) is shown here with its context. Germline lookup yields CDR1 SGHTA and CDR2 FQGNSA. V shed 5 bases and J 6 bases; nucleotides not matched to a gene: 21. The CDR3 has 19 residues. All donors were healthy HIV-negative adults lacking recent acute infections or vaccinations. Memory CD4+ cells were the fraction left after CD45RA+ naive selection. These data are taken from a study of shared clonotypes between healthy human individuals. Data came from immunoSEQ multiplex PCR; TCRdb stores just in-frame clones and leaves some out. The sample yields some 1 million clones, approximately 68% seen once.

The chain has TRBV7-2 and TRBJ2-3; 9 bases agree with TRBD2. Sequencing was performed on memory CD4+ T cells sorted from blood. Subset defined: CD45RA-negative fraction. This sequence was found in a man aged 18 to 30 in good health. The CDR3, as DNA: TGTGCCAGCAGCCTCGAGCCTTCGGGAAGTAGCGGGAGTTTGGATACGCAGTATTTT. Protein: CASSLEPSGSSGSLDTQYF.